The following is a T cell receptor beta chain sequence with its context. This sample was taken from a study of blood T cell repertoires in COVID-19. Study summary: Researchers got acute and convalescent COVID-19 samples from the United States, Italy and Spain. Sources were T cells, B-cell-depleted T cells, or PBMCs; the material itself was cDNA or gDNA.

CDR1 is ENHRY, CDR2 SYGVKD, per germline. This CDR3 has 14 residues. The ends lost 3 bases at V and 9 bases at J; junction bases unmatched: 7. In the source study's methods: From reference gene primer amplification, estimates of nucleated cell counts were derived. Profiled with immunoSEQ multiplex PCR; TCRdb holds only in-frame clones, not every one. V and J calls and clone size come straight from that table; D and trimming were deduced from the DNA. The sample has 65,000 to 70,000 clones; more than 65% are singletons. This chain links TRBV10-3 with TRBJ2-1, with TRBD2 matching over 8 bases. The TCR comes from a woman aged 55-69 years with acute or convalescent COVID-19. The sequenced sample consisted of peripheral blood. CDR3 DNA: TGTGCCATCAGTGACCGCGCGGGGGGTGCTGAGCAGTTCTTC. This translates into CAISDRAGGAEQFF.